This T cell receptor beta chain was captured by sequencing in a study of blood T cell repertoires in COVID-19. On the study more broadly: PBMCs, B-cell-depleted T cells, or T cells provided the cDNA or gDNA that made up the material.

In the original analysis: Reference gene primers were amplified, and this amplification served to estimate nucleated cell counts. TCRdb's table, derived via immunoSEQ multiplex PCR, lists solely in-frame clones and lacks some. D and trimming were read from the DNA, whereas the V and J calls and clone size are those reported in that table. The sample carries roughly 190,000 clones, roughly 88% recorded once. Germline CDR1 is MNHEY and CDR2 is SMNVEV (reference sequence). V shed 7 bases and J 3 bases; nucleotides not matched to a gene: 13. CDR3 length: 16 residues. The clonotype comes from a woman between 40 and 50 years old who had recovered from COVID-19. The sample was peripheral blood. The V call is TRBV27, the J call TRBJ2-3; 7 bases map to TRBD2. The CDR3 loop reads CASTPGGDGITDTQYF. The CDR3 DNA reads as TGTGCCAGCACCCCTGGGGGGGATGGGATAACAGATACGCAGTATTTT.